The rows below give T cell receptor beta chains drawn from one sample of a study of T cell repertoires in cytomegalovirus infection. No antigens are known for them. TCRdb redid the calling of the reads with MiXCR, one entry per CDR3 protein. The sample contains about 110,000 distinct CDR3 sequences, under 30% of which appear only once. The sample consisted of CD8+ T cells from cultured PBMCs, taken from culture after CMV antigen stimulation. These receptors all stem from a human donor in good health (CMV status not recorded). Some clones in this sample may be carry-over from other donors' samples. Each CDR3 is given with its conserved first and last residue.

v_call,j_call,cdr3_aa
TRBV7-8,TRBJ2-2,CASSPCRGGGNTGELFF
TRBV12-5,TRBJ2-5,CASGLSVGLKETQYF
TRBV20-1,TRBJ2-1,CSATGTVYEQFF
TRBV7-9,TRBJ2-7,CASSLTDNEQYF
TRBV27,TRBJ1-1,CASSLTGVGGTEAFF
TRBV28,TRBJ2-4,CASSLPLAKNIQYF
TRBV6-4,TRBJ1-1,CASSDSKSAEAFF
TRBV6-1,TRBJ2-7,CASNQAGSFYEQYF
TRBV6-2/TRBV6-3,TRBJ1-5,CASRGYRNQPQHF
TRBV7-2,TRBJ2-1,CASSSEAYNEQFF
TRBV27,TRBJ2-3,CASSLSRDITTDTQYF
TRBV27,TRBJ1-1,CASSLSPGMNTEAFF
TRBV5-4,TRBJ2-5,CASRPGTGSFETQYF
TRBV6-5,TRBJ1-2,CATHPRGRAYGYTF
TRBV20-1,TRBJ1-6,CSADTRGQSTSNNSPLHF
TRBV28,TRBJ2-3,CASSVDPSTDTQYF
TRBV5-1,TRBJ1-2,CASSSPEEANYGYTF
TRBV4-1,TRBJ1-6,CASSQARQRGDSPLHF
TRBV4-1,TRBJ2-1,CASSQAQKKEGLAAESSYNEQFF
TRBV27,TRBJ1-5,CASSSSYRGGYSNQPQHF
TRBV14,TRBJ2-3,CASSTAKLSTDTQYF
TRBV3-1,TRBJ2-1,CASSQGLGTYNEQFF
TRBV7-4,TRBJ2-1,CASTGTTKYNEQFF
TRBV6-1,TRBJ2-4,CATKEGGNIQYF
TRBV23-1,TRBJ1-4,CASSQSSDGDEKLFF
TRBV19,TRBJ1-2,CASSMDGYYGYTF
TRBV6-5,TRBJ2-1,CASSPTTSGSSNEQFF
TRBV7-2,TRBJ2-2,CASSPPLGSGELFF